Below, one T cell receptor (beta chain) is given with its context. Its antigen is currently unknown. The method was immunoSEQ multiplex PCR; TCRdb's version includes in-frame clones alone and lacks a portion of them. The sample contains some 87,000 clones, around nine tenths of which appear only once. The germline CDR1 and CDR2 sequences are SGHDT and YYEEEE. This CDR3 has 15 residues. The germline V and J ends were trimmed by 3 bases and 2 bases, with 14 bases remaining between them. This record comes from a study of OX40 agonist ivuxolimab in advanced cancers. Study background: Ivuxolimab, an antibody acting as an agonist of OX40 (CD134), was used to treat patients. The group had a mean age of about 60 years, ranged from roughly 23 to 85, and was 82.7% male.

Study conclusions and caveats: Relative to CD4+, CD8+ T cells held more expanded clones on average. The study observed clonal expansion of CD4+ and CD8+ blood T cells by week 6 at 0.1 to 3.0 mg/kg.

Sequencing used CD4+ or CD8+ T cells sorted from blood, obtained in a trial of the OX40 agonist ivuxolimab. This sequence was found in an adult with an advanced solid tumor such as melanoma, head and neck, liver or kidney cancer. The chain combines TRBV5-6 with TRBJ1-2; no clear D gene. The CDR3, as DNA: TGTGCCAGCAGCTATCTAGAGGCCGTAAACTATGGCTACACCTTC. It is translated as CASSYLEAVNYGYTF.